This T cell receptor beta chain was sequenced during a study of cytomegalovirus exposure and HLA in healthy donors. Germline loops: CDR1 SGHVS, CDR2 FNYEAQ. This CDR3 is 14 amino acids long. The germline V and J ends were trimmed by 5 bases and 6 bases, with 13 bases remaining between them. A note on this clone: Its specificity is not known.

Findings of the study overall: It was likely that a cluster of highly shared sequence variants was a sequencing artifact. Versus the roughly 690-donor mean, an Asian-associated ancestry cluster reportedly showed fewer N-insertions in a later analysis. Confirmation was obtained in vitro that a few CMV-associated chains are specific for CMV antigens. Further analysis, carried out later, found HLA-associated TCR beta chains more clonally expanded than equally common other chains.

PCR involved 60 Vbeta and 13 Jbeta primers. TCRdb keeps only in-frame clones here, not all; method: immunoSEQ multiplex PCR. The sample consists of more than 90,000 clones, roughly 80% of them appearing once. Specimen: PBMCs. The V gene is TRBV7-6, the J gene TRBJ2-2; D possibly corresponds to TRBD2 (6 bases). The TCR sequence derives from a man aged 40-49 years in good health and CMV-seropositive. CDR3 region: CASSAGPHAGELFF. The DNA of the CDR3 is TGTGCCAGCAGCGCGGGACCCCATGCCGGGGAGCTGTTTTTT.